This entry lists 22 T cell receptor beta chains sequenced from one sample in a study of cytomegalovirus exposure and HLA in healthy donors. The PCR made use of 60 Vbeta and 13 Jbeta primers. This table comes from immunoSEQ multiplex PCR, and its TCRdb copy is limited to in-frame clones, with some not included. The table lists about 150,000 clones, approximately 85% of them singletons, with about 7.5% in the top ten. Source material: PBMCs. The receptors were sampled from a woman aged 50 to 65 in good health and CMV-seropositive.

The chain links TRBV5-1 to TRBJ1-4; possible D gene TRBD1, 5 bases. Trimming cost V 0 bases and J 6 bases, with 6 bases left between them. Germline V gene sequence: CDR1 SGHRS, CDR2 YFSETQ. CDR3 size: 13 residues. The CDR3 loop reads CASSLEGYEKLFF. The DNA of the CDR3 is TGCGCCAGCAGCTTGGAGGGGTATGAAAAACTGTTTTTT.

The chain recombines TRBV11-2 with TRBJ2-5, with TRBD2 matching 9 bases. Unmatched junction bases numbered 5, after V lost 5 bases and J lost 4 bases. The length of the CDR3 is 14 residues. The germline V gene has CDR1 SGHAT and CDR2 FQNNGV. The CDR3 DNA is TGTGCCAGCAGCCGCGGGGGGGCTGGAGAGACCCAGTACTTC. This sequence encodes CASSRGGAGETQYF.

The rearrangement uses TRBV30 and TRBJ1-2; D might be TRBD1 (5 bases). CDR1 and CDR2 (germline): GTSNPN, SVGIG (reference sequence). This CDR3 is built from 12 residues. Between the trimmed V and J ends, which lost 0 bases and 6 bases, there was a span of 8 bases. In DNA, the CDR3 is TGTGCCTGGAGTGTAGTCAGGGATGGCTACACCTTC. It yields the protein CAWSVVRDGYTF.

The chain joins TRBV6-5 to TRBJ1-2, with 7 bases fitting TRBD1. Germline V gene sequence: CDR1 MNHEY, CDR2 SVGAGI. Germline trimming cut 6 bases from V and 6 bases from J; bases unmatched to any gene: 7. CDR3 size: 13 residues. The DNA for the CDR3 is TGTGCCAGCAGGTGGGACAGAGGGCATGGCTACACCTTC. This translates into CASRWDRGHGYTF.

V usage is TRBV5-1 and J usage is TRBJ1-2; TRBD1 is a possible D gene (6 bases). There are 10 residues in the CDR3. CDR1 SGHRS and CDR2 YFSETQ come from the germline V gene. Trimming removed 10 bases from V and 2 bases from J, with 6 bases in between. The CDR3 coding sequence is TGCGCCGGACAGAACTATGGCTACACCTTC. As protein: CAGQNYGYTF. Filled out from reference TRBV5-1 and TRBJ1-2, the complete variable domain reads KAGVTQTPRYLIKTRGQQVTLSCSPISGHRSVSWYQQTPGQGLQFLFEYFSETQRNKGNFPGRFSGRQFSNSRSEMNVSTLELGDSALYLCAGQNYGYTFGSGTRLTVV.

The chain carries TRBV2 and TRBJ1-1, with a weak D call TRBD1 (5 bases). The CDR3 length is 14 residues. Per the germline V gene, CDR1 is SNHLY and CDR2 is FYNNEI. Trimming removed 3 bases at V and 3 bases at J, with 11 bases between. The CDR3 nucleotides read TGTGCCAGCAGTGACCCCTGGGGGGACACTGAAGCTTTCTTT. This codes for CASSDPWGDTEAFF.

The chain carries TRBV29-1 and TRBJ2-2; possible D gene TRBD1, 8 bases. The germline gives CDR1 SQVTM, CDR2 ANQGSEA. The CDR3 totals 17 residues. V gave up 4 bases and J gave up 0 bases, with 18 bases separating them. The CDR3 sequence is CSVVGTGGGANTGELFF. The CDR3 region has the DNA TGCAGCGTTGTCGGGACAGGTGGGGGGGCGAACACCGGGGAGCTGTTTTTT.

The gene calls are TRBV7-2 and TRBJ2-1; 10 bases agree with TRBD1. The CDR3 loop spans 13 amino acids. The germline V gene has CDR1 SGHTA and CDR2 FQGNSA. J gave up 13 bases and V 5 bases, and 8 bases lay outside the gene matches. The CDR3 is CASSPDRGRFQFF. The DNA for the CDR3 is TGTGCCAGCAGCCCCGACAGGGGGCGTTTTCAGTTCTTC.

The chain has TRBV2 and TRBJ2-1, with D unresolved. Trimming left V 4 bases short and J 5 bases short, with 6 bases between. Germline V gives CDR1 SNHLY, CDR2 FYNNEI. The CDR3 runs 12 residues. The CDR3 reads CASSATDNEQFF. CDR3 coding DNA: TGTGCCAGCAGTGCCACAGACAATGAGCAGTTCTTC.

V usage is TRBV6-5 and J usage is TRBJ2-1, with unresolved D. Germline V gene data show CDR1 as MNHEY and CDR2 as SVGAGI. Trimming took 8 bases from V and 3 from J, leaving 8 bases between them. This CDR3 spans 12 amino acids. CDR3 sequence reads: CASGTDYNEQFF. In DNA, the CDR3 is TGTGCCAGCGGAACAGACTACAATGAGCAGTTCTTC.

The chain joins TRBV18 to TRBJ1-5; unclear D gene. The V end was cut by 0 bases, the J end by 6 bases, with 9 bases between. The V gene's germline CDR1 is KGHSH and CDR2 LQKENI. The CDR3 has 14 amino acids. CDR3 DNA sequence: TGTGCCAGCTCACCACCGGGCCGGGGTCAGCCCCAGCATTTT. It yields the protein CASSPPGRGQPQHF.

V usage is TRBV5-1 and J usage is TRBJ2-1; TRBD1 aligns across 8 bases. V was clipped by 4 bases and J by 8 bases; unmatched bases: 8. This CDR3 region has 14 residues. CDR1 and CDR2 from the germline V gene are SGHRS and YFSETQ. CDR3 nucleotides: TGCGCCAGCAGCGGACAGGGTGTCTCAGATGAGCAGTTCTTC. Translated, it gives CASSGQGVSDEQFF.

The chain links TRBV6-6 to TRBJ1-1; D is uncertain. Germline V lookup: CDR1 MNHNY, CDR2 SVGAGI (reference sequence). V shed 6 bases and J shed 3 bases, with 5 bases lying between them. The CDR3 extends over 11 amino acids. The chain's CDR3 is CASSPDTEAFF. CDR3 sequence (DNA): TGTGCCAGCAGCCCGGACACTGAAGCTTTCTTT.

The chain couples TRBV18 to TRBJ1-5; tentatively, D is TRBD1 (6 bases). The CDR3 consists of 16 residues. CDR1 and CDR2 (germline): KGHSH, LQKENI. Trimming took 3 bases from V and 0 from J, leaving 12 bases between them. CDR3 sequence reads: CASSPYRVPSNQPQHF. The CDR3 region has the DNA TGTGCCAGCTCACCTTACAGGGTCCCTAGCAATCAGCCCCAGCATTTT.

V is TRBV29-1 and J is TRBJ1-1, with TRBD1 as a possible D gene (6 bases). Germline V lookup: CDR1 SQVTM, CDR2 ANQGSEA. Trimming left V 4 bases short and J 7 bases short, with 16 bases between. The CDR3 is 13 amino acids. Here the CDR3 reads CSVVGDRLGEAFF. The CDR3, as DNA: TGCAGCGTTGTGGGTGACAGGCTCGGTGAAGCTTTCTTT.

This chain joins TRBV11-2 and TRBJ2-7; D ambiguous. This CDR3 is built from 12 residues. Germline assignment: CDR1 SGHAT and CDR2 FQNNGV. Trimming took off 3 bases at V and 3 bases at J, with 6 bases between the two ends. This chain's CDR3 is CASSLAHYEQYF. CDR3 nucleotide sequence: TGTGCCAGCAGCTTGGCCCACTACGAGCAGTACTTC. Filled out from reference TRBV11-2 and TRBJ2-7, the complete variable domain reads EAGVAQSPRYKIIEKRQSVAFWCNPISGHATLYWYQQILGQGPKLLIQFQNNGVVDDSQLPKDRFSAERLKGVDSTLKIQPAKLEDSAVYLCASSLAHYEQYFGPGTRLTVT.

The genes are TRBV27 and TRBJ2-7; TRBD1 agrees at 7 bases. The CDR3 has 14 residues. V shed 2 bases, J shed 4 bases, and the junction held 5 bases outside the gene matches. CDR1 is MNHEY and CDR2 is SMNVEV in the germline V gene (reference sequence). CDR3 nucleotide sequence: TGTGCCAGCAGTTTAGGGGGACAGAGGTACGAGCAGTACTTC. The encoded protein is CASSLGGQRYEQYF.

This chain uses TRBV29-1 with TRBJ2-1; 10 bases map to TRBD2. V was pared by 7 bases and J by 8 bases, with 11 bases of the junction left unmatched. The CDR3 runs 14 residues. Germline V gene sequence: CDR1 SQVTM, CDR2 ANQGSEA. Written as DNA, the CDR3 is TGCAGCGCCGAGGAGGCTAGCGGGAGTCATGAGCAGTTCTTC. Amino acid sequence: CSAEEASGSHEQFF.

This chain uses TRBV5-1 with TRBJ2-5; tentatively, D is TRBD1 (6 bases). Trimming removed 1 base at V and 3 bases at J, with 7 bases between. The CDR3 totals 13 residues. The V gene's germline CDR1 is SGHRS and CDR2 YFSETQ. CDR3: CASSLPGEETQYF. CDR3 DNA sequence: TGCGCCAGCAGCTTGCCAGGGGAAGAGACCCAGTACTTC.

The V call is TRBV4-3, the J call TRBJ1-1, with a possible D match to TRBD1 (5 bases). V dropped 4 bases and J dropped 2 bases, with 14 bases sitting between them. CDR3 size: 15 residues. Germline CDR1 LGHNA, CDR2 YSLEER. The chain's CDR3 is CASSPTGGVNTEAFF. In nucleotides, the CDR3 is TGCGCCAGCAGCCCAACGGGGGGGGTAAACACTGAAGCTTTCTTT.

V is TRBV6-5 and J is TRBJ2-3; TRBD2 matches 9 bases. Germline CDR1 reads MNHEY; CDR2 reads SVGAGI. The CDR3 spans 15 residues. V lost 4 bases, J lost 2 bases, and 4 bases stayed unmatched. The CDR3 is CASSSRLAATDTQYF. CDR3 DNA sequence: TGTGCCAGCAGTTCAAGACTAGCGGCCACAGATACGCAGTATTTT.

CDR3 in DNA: TGCGCCAGCAGCTTTACGAGCGGGGGAGGTCGGGAGACCCAGTACTTC. This gives the protein CASSFTSGGGRETQYF. This chain uses TRBV5-1 with TRBJ2-5; 8 bases align to TRBD2. This CDR3 is 16 amino acids long. Unmatched junction bases numbered 11, after V lost 2 bases and J lost 5 bases. Germline values: CDR1 SGHRS, CDR2 YFSETQ.